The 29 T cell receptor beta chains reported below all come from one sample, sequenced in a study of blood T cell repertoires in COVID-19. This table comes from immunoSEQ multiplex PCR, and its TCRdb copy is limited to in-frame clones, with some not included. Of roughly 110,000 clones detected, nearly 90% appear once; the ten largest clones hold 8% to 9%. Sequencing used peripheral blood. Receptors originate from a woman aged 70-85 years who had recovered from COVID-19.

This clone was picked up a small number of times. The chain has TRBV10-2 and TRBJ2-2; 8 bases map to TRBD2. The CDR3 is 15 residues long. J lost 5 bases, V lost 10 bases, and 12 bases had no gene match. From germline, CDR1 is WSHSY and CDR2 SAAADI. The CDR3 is CATQRGSGWTGELFF. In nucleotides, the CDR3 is TGCGCCACCCAGCGGGGGAGTGGCTGGACCGGGGAGCTGTTTTTT.

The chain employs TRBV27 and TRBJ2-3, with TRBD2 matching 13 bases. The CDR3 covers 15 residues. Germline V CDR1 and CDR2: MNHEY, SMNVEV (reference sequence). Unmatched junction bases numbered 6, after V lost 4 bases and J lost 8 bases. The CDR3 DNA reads TGTGCCAGCAGTTACCGACTAGCGGGGGGTTTTACGCAGTATTTT. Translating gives CASSYRLAGGFTQYF.

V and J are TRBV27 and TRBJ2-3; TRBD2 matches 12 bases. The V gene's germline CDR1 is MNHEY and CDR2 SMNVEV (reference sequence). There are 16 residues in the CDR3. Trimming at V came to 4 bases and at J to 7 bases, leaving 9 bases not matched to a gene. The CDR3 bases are TGTGCCAGCAGTTCCCGGACTAGCGGGAACCCAAATACGCAGTATTTT. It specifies CASSSRTSGNPNTQYF.

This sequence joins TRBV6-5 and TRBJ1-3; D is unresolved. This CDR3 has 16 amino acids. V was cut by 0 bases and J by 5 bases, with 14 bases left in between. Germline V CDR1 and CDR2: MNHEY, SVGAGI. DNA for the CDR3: TGTGCCAGCAGTTACTCCTGGGAGGGATTGAGAAACACCATATATTTT. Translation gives CASSYSWEGLRNTIYF.

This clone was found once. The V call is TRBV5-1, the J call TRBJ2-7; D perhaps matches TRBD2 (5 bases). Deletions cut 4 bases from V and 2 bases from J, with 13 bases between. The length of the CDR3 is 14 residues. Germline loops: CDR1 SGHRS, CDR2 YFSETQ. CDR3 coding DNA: TGCGCCAGCAGCCCCCGGACGGGGACCTACGAGCAGTACTTC. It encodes CASSPRTGTYEQYF.

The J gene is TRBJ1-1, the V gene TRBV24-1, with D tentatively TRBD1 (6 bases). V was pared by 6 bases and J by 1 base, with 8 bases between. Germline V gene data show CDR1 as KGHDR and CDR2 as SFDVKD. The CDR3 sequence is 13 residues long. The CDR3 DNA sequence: TGTGCCACCAGTCGACAGGCGAACACTGAAGCTTTCTTT. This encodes CATSRQANTEAFF.

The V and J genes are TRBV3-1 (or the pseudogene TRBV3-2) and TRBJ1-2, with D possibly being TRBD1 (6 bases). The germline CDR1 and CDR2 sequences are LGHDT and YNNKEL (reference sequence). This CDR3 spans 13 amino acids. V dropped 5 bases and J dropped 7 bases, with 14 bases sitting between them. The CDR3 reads CASSGRTQGGYTF. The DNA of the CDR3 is TGTGCCAGCAGCGGCCGGACACAGGGTGGCTACACCTTC.

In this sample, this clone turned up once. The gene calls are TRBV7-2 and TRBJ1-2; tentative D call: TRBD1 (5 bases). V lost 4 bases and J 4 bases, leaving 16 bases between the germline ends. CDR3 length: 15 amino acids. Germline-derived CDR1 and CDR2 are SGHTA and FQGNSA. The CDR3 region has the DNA TGTGCCAGCAGCTCTGGGGGGGACCCCTCCTATGGCTACACCTTC. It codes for CASSSGGDPSYGYTF.

The CDR3 loop reads CAWTPRGSVGQPQHF. CDR3 coding DNA: TGTGCCTGGACACCCAGGGGCTCGGTGGGACAGCCCCAGCATTTT. The chain couples TRBV30 to TRBJ1-5, with a possible D match to TRBD1 (6 bases). V was shortened by 4 bases and J by 7 bases, with 20 bases between the two germline ends. The CDR3 is made up of 15 amino acids. CDR1 is GTSNPN, CDR2 SVGIG, per germline (reference sequence).

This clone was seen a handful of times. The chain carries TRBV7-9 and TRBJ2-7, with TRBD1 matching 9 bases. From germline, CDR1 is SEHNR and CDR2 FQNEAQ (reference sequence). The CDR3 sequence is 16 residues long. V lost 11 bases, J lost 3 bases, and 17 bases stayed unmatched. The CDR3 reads CAHTEGGDRDCYEQYF. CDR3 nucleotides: TGTGCCCACACCGAGGGTGGGGACAGGGACTGCTACGAGCAGTACTTC. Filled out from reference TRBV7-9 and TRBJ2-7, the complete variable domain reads DTGVSQNPRHKITKRGQNVTFRCDPISEHNRLYWYRQTLGQGPEFLTYFQNEAQLEKSRLLSDRFSAERPKGSFSTLEIQRTEQGDSAMYLCAHTEGGDRDCYEQYFGPGTRLTVT.

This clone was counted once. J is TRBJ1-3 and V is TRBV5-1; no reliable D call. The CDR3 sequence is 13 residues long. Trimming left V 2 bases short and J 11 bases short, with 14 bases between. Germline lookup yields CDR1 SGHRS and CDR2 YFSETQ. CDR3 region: CASSLQSSEAIYF. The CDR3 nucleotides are TGCGCCAGCAGCTTACAAAGCTCTGAGGCCATATATTTT.

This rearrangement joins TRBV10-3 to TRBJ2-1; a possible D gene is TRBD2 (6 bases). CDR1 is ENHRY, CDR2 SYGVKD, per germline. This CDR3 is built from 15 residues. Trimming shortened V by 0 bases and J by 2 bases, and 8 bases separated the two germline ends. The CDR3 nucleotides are TGTGCCATCAGTGAGTCTGCTAGCGCCTACAATGAGCAGTTCTTC. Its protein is CAISESASAYNEQFF.

The DNA for the CDR3 is TGTGCCAGCAGACTTACGGGGTCAGCCCCCGTTGCTTTCTTT. Translation gives CASRLTGSAPVAFF. The chain links TRBV6-6 to TRBJ1-1; D is unclear. The CDR3 loop spans 14 amino acids. V was trimmed by 6 bases and J by 11 bases, leaving 22 bases between them. The germline V gene encodes CDR1 MNHNY and CDR2 SVGAGI (reference sequence).

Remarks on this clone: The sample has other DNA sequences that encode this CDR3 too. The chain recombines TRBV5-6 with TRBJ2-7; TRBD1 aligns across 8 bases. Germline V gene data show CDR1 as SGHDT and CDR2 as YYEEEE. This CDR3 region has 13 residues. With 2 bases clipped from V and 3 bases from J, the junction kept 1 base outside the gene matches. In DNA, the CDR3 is TGTGCCAGCAGCTTAGACAGGGGCTACGAGCAGTACTTC. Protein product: CASSLDRGYEQYF.

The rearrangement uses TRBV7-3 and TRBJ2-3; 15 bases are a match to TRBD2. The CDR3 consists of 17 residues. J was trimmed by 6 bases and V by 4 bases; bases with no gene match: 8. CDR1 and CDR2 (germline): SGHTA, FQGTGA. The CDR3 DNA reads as TGTGCCAGCAGCTCCCGGACTAGCGGGGGGGAGTTGGATACGCAGTATTTT. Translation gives CASSSRTSGGELDTQYF.

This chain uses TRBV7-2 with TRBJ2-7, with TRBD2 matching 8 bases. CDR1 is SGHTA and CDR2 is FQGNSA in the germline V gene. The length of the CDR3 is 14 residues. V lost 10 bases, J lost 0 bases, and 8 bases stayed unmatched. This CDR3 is CATRGVSSSYEQYF. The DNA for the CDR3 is TGTGCCACGCGGGGGGTATCCAGCTCCTACGAGCAGTACTTC. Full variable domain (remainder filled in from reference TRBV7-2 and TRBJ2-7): GAGVSQSPSNKVTEKGKDVELRCDPISGHTALYWYRQSLGQGLEFLIYFQGNSAPDKSGLPSDRFSAERTGGSVSTLTIQRTQQEDSAVYLCATRGVSSSYEQYFGPGTRLTVT.

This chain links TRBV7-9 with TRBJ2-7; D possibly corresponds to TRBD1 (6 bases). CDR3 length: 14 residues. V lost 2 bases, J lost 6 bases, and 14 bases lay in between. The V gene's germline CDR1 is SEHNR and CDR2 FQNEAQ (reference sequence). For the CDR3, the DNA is TGTGCCAGCAGCTTACGGACAGCGTCCCTCGAGCAGTACTTC. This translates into CASSLRTASLEQYF.

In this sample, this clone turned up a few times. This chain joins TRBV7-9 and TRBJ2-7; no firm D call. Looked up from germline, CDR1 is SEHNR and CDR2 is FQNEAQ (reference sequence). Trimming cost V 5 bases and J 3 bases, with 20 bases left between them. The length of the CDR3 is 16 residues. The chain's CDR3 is CASSRVLGLGDYEQYF. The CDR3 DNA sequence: TGTGCCAGCAGCCGGGTCTTAGGATTAGGAGACTACGAGCAGTACTTC.

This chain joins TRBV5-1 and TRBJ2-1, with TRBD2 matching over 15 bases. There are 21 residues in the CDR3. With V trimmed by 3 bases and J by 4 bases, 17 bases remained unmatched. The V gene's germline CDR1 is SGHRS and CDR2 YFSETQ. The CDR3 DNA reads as TGCGCCAGCAGCTCTGGACTAGCGGGGGGGCCGATGCTCCTTGCGTACAATGAGCAGTTCTTC. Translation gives CASSSGLAGGPMLLAYNEQFF.

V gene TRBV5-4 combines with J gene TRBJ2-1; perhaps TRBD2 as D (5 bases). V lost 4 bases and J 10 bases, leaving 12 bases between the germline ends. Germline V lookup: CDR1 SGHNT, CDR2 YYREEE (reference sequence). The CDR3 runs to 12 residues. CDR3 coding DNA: TGTGCCAGCAGCCCTCAGAGGGCGGAGCAGTTCTTC. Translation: CASSPQRAEQFF.

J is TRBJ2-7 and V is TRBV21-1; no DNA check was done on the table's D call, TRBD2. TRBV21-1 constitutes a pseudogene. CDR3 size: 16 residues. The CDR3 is CASSKSTPLHSYEQYF. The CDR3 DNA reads TGTGCCAGCAGCAAATCAACCCCACTCCACTCCTACGAGCAGTACTTC.

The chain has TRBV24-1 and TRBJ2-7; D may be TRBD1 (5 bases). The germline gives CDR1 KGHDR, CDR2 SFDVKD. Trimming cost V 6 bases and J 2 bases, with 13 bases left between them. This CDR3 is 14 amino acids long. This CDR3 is CATSMGRDTYEQYF. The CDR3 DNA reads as TGTGCCACCAGTATGGGCAGGGATACCTACGAGCAGTACTTC.

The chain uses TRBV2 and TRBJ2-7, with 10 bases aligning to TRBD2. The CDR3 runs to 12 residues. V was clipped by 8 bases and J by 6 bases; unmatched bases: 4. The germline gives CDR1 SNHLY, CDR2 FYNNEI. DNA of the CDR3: TGTGCCAGCCGACTAGCGGGTATCGAGCAGTACTTC. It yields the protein CASRLAGIEQYF.

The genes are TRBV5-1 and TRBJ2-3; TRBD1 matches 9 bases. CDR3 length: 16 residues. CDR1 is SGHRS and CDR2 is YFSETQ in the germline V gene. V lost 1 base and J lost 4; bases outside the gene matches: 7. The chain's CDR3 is CASSLRSGTGPDTQYF. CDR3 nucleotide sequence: TGCGCCAGCAGCTTGCGCAGCGGGACAGGGCCAGATACGCAGTATTTT.

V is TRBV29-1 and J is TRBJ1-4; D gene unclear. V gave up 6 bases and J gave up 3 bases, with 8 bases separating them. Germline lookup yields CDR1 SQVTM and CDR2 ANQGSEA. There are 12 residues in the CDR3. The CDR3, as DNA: TGCAGCGTGGTAACTTCTAATGAAAAACTGTTTTTT. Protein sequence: CSVVTSNEKLFF.

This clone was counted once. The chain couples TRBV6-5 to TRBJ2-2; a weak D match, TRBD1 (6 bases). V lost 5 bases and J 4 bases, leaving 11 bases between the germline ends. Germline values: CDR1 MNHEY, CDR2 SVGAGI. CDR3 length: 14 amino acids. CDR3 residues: CASSPDRPTGELFF. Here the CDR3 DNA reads TGTGCCAGCAGTCCCGACAGGCCCACCGGGGAGCTGTTTTTT.

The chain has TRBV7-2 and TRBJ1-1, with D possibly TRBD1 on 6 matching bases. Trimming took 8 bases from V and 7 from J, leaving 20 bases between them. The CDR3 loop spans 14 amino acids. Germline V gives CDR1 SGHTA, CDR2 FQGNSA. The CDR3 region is CASRDLGQLVEAFF. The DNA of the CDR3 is TGTGCCAGCCGCGATCTAGGACAGTTAGTTGAAGCTTTCTTT.

The CDR3 coding sequence is TGTGCCAGCAGCTTTCAAGGGACAGGGGCTAGGCAGTATTTT. Its translation: CASSFQGTGARQYF. This rearrangement joins TRBV7-3 to TRBJ2-3; TRBD1 matches at 10 bases. CDR3 length: 14 amino acids. After removal of 3 bases from V and 11 bases from J, the junction contained 8 bases not matched to a gene. Germline CDR1 SGHTA, CDR2 FQGTGA.

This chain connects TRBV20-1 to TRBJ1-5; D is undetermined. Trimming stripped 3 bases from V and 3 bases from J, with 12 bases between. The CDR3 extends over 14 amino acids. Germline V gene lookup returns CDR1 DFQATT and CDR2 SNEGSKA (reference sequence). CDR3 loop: CSASSGFSNQPQHF. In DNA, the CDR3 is TGCAGTGCTAGTTCGGGGTTCTCCAATCAGCCCCAGCATTTT.